This record covers a single TCR beta chain. The sample originates from a study of blood T cell repertoires in COVID-19. The wider study: There were acute and convalescent COVID-19 samples, and they came from the United States, Italy and Spain. Sources were T cells, B-cell-depleted T cells, or PBMCs; the material itself was cDNA or gDNA.

Methods used by the authors: Reference gene primers were amplified, and this amplification served to estimate nucleated cell counts. Here immunoSEQ multiplex PCR was the method, and the copy in TCRdb shows in-frame clones only, minus some. V, J and clone size reflect that table, while D and trimming were determined from the DNA. The table lists 45,000 to 65,000 clones, more than 65% of them singletons. CDR3 length: 14 residues. V was trimmed by 7 bases and J by 2 bases, leaving 14 bases between them. Per germline, CDR1 LNHDA and CDR2 SQIVND (reference sequence). The rearrangement joins TRBV19 to TRBJ1-1; no clear D. The sequenced sample consisted of peripheral blood. This TCR came from a human donor in a cohort sampled during active COVID-19. CDR3 in DNA: TGTGCCAGTAAGTTAGTGCGGTCAAACACTGAAGCTTTCTTT. Translating gives CASKLVRSNTEAFF.